The 32 T cell receptor beta chains presented below share a single source sample, sequenced in a study of T cell responses to AZD1222 COVID-19 vaccine. Assay: immunoSEQ multiplex PCR; the TCRdb copy retains only in-frame clones and omits some. The data contain 150,000 to 200,000 clones, 85% to 90% of them singletons. This material consisted of peripheral blood, taken on day 0 of MenACWY control vaccination. These receptors were taken from an adult in good health.

V is TRBV24-1 and J is TRBJ2-2; possible D gene TRBD1, 6 bases. V lost 3 bases, J lost 3 bases, and 16 bases lay in between. The germline CDR1 and CDR2 sequences are KGHDR and SFDVKD. The CDR3 loop spans 17 amino acids. This CDR3 is CATSDPPGQGYTGELFF. The CDR3 DNA sequence: TGTGCCACCAGTGATCCCCCGGGGCAGGGGTACACCGGGGAGCTGTTTTTT.

This chain uses TRBV4-3 with TRBJ1-2; no definite D call. The CDR3 is 16 amino acids. CDR1 and CDR2 (germline): LGHNA, YSLEER. The V end lost 0 bases, the J end lost 5 bases, and 16 bases lay between the germline ends. The CDR3 here is CASSQELQESGYGYTF. CDR3 nucleotides: TGCGCCAGCAGCCAAGAACTGCAAGAGTCCGGATATGGCTACACCTTC.

The rearrangement joins TRBV6-5 to TRBJ2-1; TRBD2 matches 7 bases. CDR1 MNHEY and CDR2 SVGAGI come from the germline V gene. CDR3 size: 15 residues. V trimming: 0 bases; J trimming: 6 bases; junction bases outside the gene matches: 5. CDR3 DNA: TGTGCCAGCAGTTACTCCCTCAGGGAGGGCAATGAGCAGTTCTTC. It yields the protein CASSYSLREGNEQFF.

The chain links TRBV20-1 to TRBJ2-2, with D unresolved. The CDR3 is 12 residues long. With 3 bases removed from V and 7 bases from J, the gap between germline ends came to 9 bases. Germline V gene data show CDR1 as DFQATT and CDR2 as SNEGSKA (reference sequence). In DNA form, the CDR3 reads TGCAGTGCTAGTGAGGCTAGCGGGGAGCTGTTTTTT. It is translated as CSASEASGELFF.

CDR3 region: CASSLWVSFNPNTGELFF. CDR3 coding DNA: TGTGCCAGCAGTTTATGGGTTAGCTTTAACCCGAACACCGGGGAGCTGTTTTTT. The rearrangement joins TRBV28 to TRBJ2-2; D gene uncertain. CDR3 length: 18 amino acids. Trimming took 0 bases from V and 0 from J, leaving 14 bases between them. Germline V gene lookup returns CDR1 MDHEN and CDR2 SYDVKM.

The chain recombines TRBV28 with TRBJ1-5, with D possibly being TRBD1 (5 bases). Trimming removed 6 bases at V and 0 bases at J, with 12 bases between. CDR1 is MDHEN and CDR2 is SYDVKM in the germline V gene. The CDR3 totals 15 residues. CDR3 in amino acids: CASRWGRNSNQPQHF. DNA of the CDR3: TGTGCCAGCAGATGGGGACGTAATAGCAATCAGCCCCAGCATTTT.

This rearrangement joins TRBV28 to TRBJ2-3; a weak D match, TRBD1 (6 bases). Germline CDR1 MDHEN, CDR2 SYDVKM. V lost 5 bases, J lost 2 bases, and 11 bases lay in between. The CDR3 is 14 residues long. DNA of the CDR3: TGTGCCAGCAGTCTACAGGGAACCACAGATACGCAGTATTTT. Protein sequence: CASSLQGTTDTQYF.

The rearrangement joins TRBV18 to TRBJ1-1; 8 bases align to TRBD1. CDR3 length equals 15 residues. Germline V gives CDR1 KGHSH, CDR2 LQKENI. V shed 3 bases, J shed 1 base, and the junction held 4 bases outside the gene matches. In DNA form, the CDR3 reads TGTGCCAGCTCACCCTGGACAGGGCGGAACACTGAAGCTTTCTTT. It translates to CASSPWTGRNTEAFF.

This clone was counted a few times. CDR3 sequence reads: CASSRGTGSNQPQHF. The CDR3 DNA reads TGTGCCAGCAGCCGTGGGACAGGGAGCAATCAGCCCCAGCATTTT. This sequence joins TRBV7-2 and TRBJ1-5; 9 nucleotides agree with TRBD1. CDR3 size: 15 residues. The junction had 3 bases not matched to a gene; V was cut back by 5 bases and J by 1 base. Per germline, CDR1 SGHTA and CDR2 FQGNSA.

The V gene is TRBV27, the J gene TRBJ2-7; 15 bases line up with TRBD2. Germline V gene data show CDR1 as MNHEY and CDR2 as SMNVEV (reference sequence). The length of the CDR3 is 17 residues. V was clipped by 7 bases and J by 1 base; unmatched bases: 8. This chain's CDR3 is CASTPGGLAGGSYEQYF. In DNA, the CDR3 is TGTGCCAGCACCCCAGGGGGACTAGCGGGAGGATCCTACGAGCAGTACTTC.

The rearrangement uses TRBV6-5 and TRBJ2-1; 8 nucleotides agree with TRBD2. Germline CDR1 reads MNHEY; CDR2 reads SVGAGI. After removal of 2 bases from V and 10 bases from J, the junction contained 7 bases not matched to a gene. The CDR3 contains 14 residues. CDR3 sequence (DNA): TGTGCCAGCAGTTACGGACTAGCCGTAGGGGAGCAGTTCTTC. Translation gives CASSYGLAVGEQFF.

The chain combines TRBV7-3 with TRBJ2-1; 12 bases align to TRBD2. This CDR3 spans 15 amino acids. Germline values: CDR1 SGHTA, CDR2 FQGTGA. Trimming at V came to 5 bases and at J to 7 bases, leaving 6 bases not matched to a gene. CDR3 coding DNA: TGTGCCAGCAGCACCGGACTAGCGGGAAGGAATGAGCAGTTCTTC. Its translation is CASSTGLAGRNEQFF.

This chain joins TRBV2 and TRBJ2-1, with D possibly matching TRBD2 (5 bases). The CDR3 covers 11 residues. Trimming left V 5 bases short and J 15 bases short, with 14 bases between. CDR1 and CDR2 (germline): SNHLY, FYNNEI. The CDR3 here is CASSSDAEGFF. DNA for the CDR3: TGTGCCAGCAGTTCCGATGCCGAGGGGTTCTTC.

The chain joins TRBV7-2 to TRBJ2-5; weak D call: TRBD2 (5 bases). CDR3 length: 15 residues. CDR1 SGHTA and CDR2 FQGNSA come from the germline V gene. Trimming stripped 6 bases from V and 2 bases from J, with 16 bases between. Here the CDR3 reads CASSRALSGQETQYF. The CDR3 bases are TGTGCCAGCAGTCGTGCTTTGTCGGGGCAAGAGACCCAGTACTTC.

V and J are TRBV5-8 and TRBJ2-5, with D possibly matching TRBD2 (7 bases). The CDR3 runs 14 residues. The V and J ends lost 1 base and 5 bases respectively, with 12 bases between them. Germline-derived CDR1 and CDR2 are SGHTS and YDEGEE. CDR3 amino acids: CASSLMRGGETQYF. CDR3 nucleotides: TGTGCCAGCAGCTTGATGAGGGGGGGCGAGACCCAGTACTTC.

The V gene is TRBV19, the J gene TRBJ1-2; D is unclear. Germline V gives CDR1 LNHDA, CDR2 SQIVND (reference sequence). V lost 5 bases to trimming and J lost 3 bases, with 7 bases between them. This CDR3 has 12 amino acids. CDR3 sequence (DNA): TGTGCCAGTAGTTCAAGCTACTATGGCTACACCTTC. It yields the protein CASSSSYYGYTF.

This clone appeared a single time. Other DNA sequences from this sample encode an identical CDR3 as well. This chain uses TRBV27 with TRBJ2-1; 9 bases align to TRBD1. Trimming cost V 2 bases and J 9 bases; bases outside gene matches: 2. Germline assignment: CDR1 MNHEY and CDR2 SMNVEV (reference sequence). The CDR3 has 13 residues. CDR3 nucleotides: TGTGCCAGCAGTTTAACAGGGGGCAGTGAGCAGTTCTTC. Translating gives CASSLTGGSEQFF.

This chain connects TRBV28 to TRBJ1-5; D is unresolved. Trimming removed 8 bases at V and 6 bases at J, with 11 bases between. The length of the CDR3 is 12 residues. CDR1 MDHEN and CDR2 SYDVKM come from the germline V gene. The CDR3 region is CASSDLGQPQHF. The CDR3 region has the DNA TGTGCCAGCTCCGATTTGGGTCAGCCCCAGCATTTT.

The chain carries TRBV19 and TRBJ2-6, with D uncertain. The germline gives CDR1 LNHDA, CDR2 SQIVND (reference sequence). V was shortened by 4 bases and J by 1 base, with 8 bases between the two germline ends. The CDR3 spans 15 residues. For the CDR3, the DNA is TGTGCCAGTAGTACTCCGCAATCTGGGGCCAACGTCCTGACTTTC. This translates into CASSTPQSGANVLTF.

The sample holds a few counts of this clone. The chain has TRBV18 and TRBJ2-5; D call uncertain. CDR1 is KGHSH and CDR2 is LQKENI in the germline V gene. The CDR3 has 13 amino acids. Deletions cut 3 bases from V and 1 base from J, with 6 bases between. CDR3 in amino acids: CASSPATQETQYF. The DNA of the CDR3 is TGTGCCAGCTCACCGGCTACCCAAGAGACCCAGTACTTC. Complete variable domain (other parts from reference TRBV18 and TRBJ2-5): NAGVMQNPRHLVRRRGQEARLRCSPMKGHSHVYWYRQLPEEGLKFMVYLQKENIIDESGMPKERFSAEFPKEGPSILRIQQVVRGDSAAYFCASSPATQETQYFGPGTRLLVL.

CDR3 nucleotides: TGTGCCAGCAGTTTCGGACAGGTGTATGGCTACACCTTC. This encodes CASSFGQVYGYTF. The chain recombines TRBV6-2 or TRBV6-3 with TRBJ1-2; 7 bases match TRBD1. This CDR3 contains 13 residues. Germline trimming cut 4 bases from V and 5 bases from J; bases unmatched to any gene: 4. Germline V lookup: CDR1 MNHEY, CDR2 SVGEGT.

This chain joins TRBV3-1 (or the pseudogene TRBV3-2) and TRBJ2-7; 8 bases are a match to TRBD1. Losses at the gene ends were 8 bases for V and 7 bases for J; bases not matched to a gene: 10. The germline V gene encodes CDR1 LGHDT and CDR2 YNNKEL (reference sequence). The CDR3 runs 13 residues. In DNA form, the CDR3 reads TGTGCCAGCTCTCGGACAGGGATTGGGGAGCAGTACTTC. This codes for CASSRTGIGEQYF.

The rearrangement links TRBV27 to TRBJ2-2; TRBD2 matches 14 bases. CDR3 length: 19 residues. V lost 6 bases and J lost 0; bases outside the gene matches: 9. Germline V gene lookup returns CDR1 MNHEY and CDR2 SMNVEV (reference sequence). The CDR3 DNA sequence: TGTGCCAGCAGAATCACCCCGGGACTAGCGGGAGCGAACACCGGGGAGCTGTTTTTT. Its protein is CASRITPGLAGANTGELFF.

The V gene is TRBV5-1, the J gene TRBJ2-7; D possibly matches TRBD1 or TRBD2 (5 bases each). Trimming removed 2 bases from V and 2 bases from J, with 11 bases in between. Looked up from germline, CDR1 is SGHRS and CDR2 is YFSETQ. The length of the CDR3 is 14 residues. The CDR3 here is CASSFRDGTYEQYF. For the CDR3, the DNA is TGCGCCAGCAGCTTTCGGGACGGAACCTACGAGCAGTACTTC.

The gene calls are TRBV30 and TRBJ2-1; 9 bases match TRBD1. Germline CDR1 is GTSNPN and CDR2 is SVGIG (reference sequence). After removal of 4 bases from V and 6 bases from J, the junction contained 10 bases not matched to a gene. The CDR3 runs 15 residues. The CDR3 sequence: CAWKRTGTGSNEQFF. DNA for the CDR3: TGTGCCTGGAAACGCACCGGGACAGGGTCCAATGAGCAGTTCTTC.

The chain couples TRBV28 to TRBJ2-7, with 12 bases aligning to TRBD2. The germline V gene has CDR1 MDHEN and CDR2 SYDVKM. CDR3 length: 15 amino acids. The V gene end was trimmed by 2 bases and the J gene end by 5 bases; junction bases not matched to a gene: 4. CDR3 bases: TGTGCCAGCAGTTTACCGACTAGCGGGAGACACGAGCAGTACTTC. Amino acids: CASSLPTSGRHEQYF.

The rearrangement uses TRBV15 and TRBJ1-5, with no clear D. V dropped 8 bases and J dropped 2 bases, with 10 bases sitting between them. From germline, CDR1 is LNHNV and CDR2 YYDKDF (reference sequence). The CDR3 totals 13 residues. Here the CDR3 reads CATAKGGNQPQHF. CDR3 coding DNA: TGTGCCACCGCTAAGGGAGGCAATCAGCCCCAGCATTTT.

This clone showed up just once. V and J are TRBV7-9 and TRBJ2-5, with 15 bases identical to TRBD2. J was trimmed by 5 bases and V by 5 bases; bases with no gene match: 6. Germline CDR1 SEHNR, CDR2 FQNEAQ (reference sequence). The CDR3 contains 16 residues. The CDR3 nucleotides read TGTGCCAGCAGCCGGACTAGCGGGGGGGTATGGGAGACCCAGTACTTC. Amino acids: CASSRTSGGVWETQYF.

The V gene is TRBV9, the J gene TRBJ1-5; D is uncertain. Per the germline V gene, CDR1 is SGDLS and CDR2 is YYNGEE. The CDR3 sequence is 13 residues long. Trimming stripped 3 bases from V and 9 bases from J, with 13 bases between. In DNA form, the CDR3 reads TGTGCCAGCAGCGAATCATCGGGTGTGCCCCAGCATTTT. Its translation is CASSESSGVPQHF.

This chain joins TRBV29-1 and TRBJ2-1; the D gene is possibly TRBD1 (6 bases). This CDR3 comprises 12 residues. Per the germline V gene, CDR1 is SQVTM and CDR2 is ANQGSEA. Trimming left V 6 bases short and J 5 bases short, with 11 bases between. CDR3 residues: CSVPDRNNEQFF. CDR3 nucleotide sequence: TGCAGCGTCCCCGACAGGAACAATGAGCAGTTCTTC.

V is TRBV7-8 and J is TRBJ1-2; D possibly corresponds to TRBD1 (5 bases). CDR1 is SGHVS, CDR2 FQNEAQ, per germline. The ends were cut back, 4 bases at V and 6 bases at J, with 18 bases in the middle. This CDR3 has 15 residues. CDR3 DNA sequence: TGTGCCAGCAGCTCGGGTCTGGGGGTTGAGGATGGCTACACCTTC. This encodes CASSSGLGVEDGYTF.

With respect to this clone: This sample includes further DNA sequences coding for the same CDR3. The rearrangement links TRBV19 to TRBJ1-3; no definite D call. The CDR3 extends over 15 amino acids. Trimming removed 4 bases from V and 0 bases from J, with 10 bases in between. Per germline, CDR1 LNHDA and CDR2 SQIVND (reference sequence). As DNA, the CDR3 is TGTGCCAGTAGTAGAAAGACGGACTCTGGAAACACCATATATTTT. This encodes CASSRKTDSGNTIYF.